This T cell receptor beta chain was captured by sequencing in a study of metastatic and nonmetastatic thyroid tumors. None of the patients had undergone any treatment ahead of thyroid surgery. This CDR3 has 15 residues. Germline-derived CDR1 and CDR2 are SGHRS and YFSETQ. Germline trimming cut 1 base from V and 8 bases from J; bases unmatched to any gene: 9. TCRdb re-processed the PCR reads through MiXCR. Of 21,000 or so clones in the sample, less than 20% were seen once. The rearrangement joins TRBV5-1 to TRBJ1-2; 9 bases agree with TRBD1. The receptor was derived from a female donor with papillary thyroid cancer or a benign thyroid nodule (not recorded which). Some clones in this sample may be carry-over from other donors' samples. Specimen: blood. The CDR3 is CASSLSGTGLEGYTF. In nucleotides, the CDR3 is TGCGCCAGCAGCTTGTCGGGGACAGGGCTAGAGGGCTACACCTTC.